Each of the 6 T cell receptor beta chains below was sequenced from the same sample in a study of blood T cell repertoires in COVID-19. The repertoire was sequenced with immunoSEQ multiplex PCR; TCRdb's copy has only in-frame clones and lacks some. This sample carries about 130,000 clones, 80% to 85% of them seen once, and the ten largest clones take about 12%. The sequenced sample consisted of peripheral blood. These receptors all stem from a woman aged 25 to 39 who had recovered from COVID-19.

The V call is TRBV7-8, the J call TRBJ2-1; 11 bases are a match to TRBD2. V was pared by 4 bases and J by 9 bases, with 8 bases of the junction left unmatched. Germline CDR1 and CDR2: SGHVS and FQNEAQ. The CDR3 is 15 residues long. The CDR3 bases are TGTGCCAGCAGCTCCACCGGACTAGCGGGTGGTGAGCAGTTCTTC. It specifies CASSSTGLAGGEQFF.

This chain joins TRBV29-1 and TRBJ2-7; 9 bases are a match to TRBD1. Germline V CDR1 and CDR2: SQVTM, ANQGSEA. The CDR3 has 12 residues. V shed 4 bases, J shed 7 bases, and the junction held 5 bases outside the gene matches. As DNA, the CDR3 is TGCAGCGTTGGGGGACAGGGAGGGGAGCAGTACTTC. This sequence encodes CSVGGQGGEQYF.

This chain joins TRBV7-9 and TRBJ2-7; TRBD1 aligns across 8 bases. Looked up from germline, CDR1 is SEHNR and CDR2 is FQNEAQ (reference sequence). J gave up 6 bases and V 5 bases, and 12 bases lay outside the gene matches. CDR3 length: 15 amino acids. The CDR3: CASSPTPQGVIEQYF. The CDR3 nucleotides are TGTGCCAGCAGCCCCACTCCACAGGGGGTAATCGAGCAGTACTTC.

The chain carries TRBV3-1 (or the pseudogene TRBV3-2) and TRBJ1-4; 12 bases align to TRBD1. Germline CDR1 reads LGHDT; CDR2 reads YNNKEL (reference sequence). The CDR3 is made up of 16 amino acids. With 4 bases clipped from V and 6 bases from J, the junction kept 6 bases outside the gene matches. CDR3 nucleotides: TGTGCCAGCAGCCTCGAGGGGACAGGGGGCGATGAAAAACTGTTTTTT. This codes for CASSLEGTGGDEKLFF.

This chain uses TRBV7-3 with TRBJ2-6, with D uncertain. Germline CDR1 is SGHTA and CDR2 is FQGTGA. The CDR3 spans 15 residues. The ends were cut back, 5 bases at V and 0 bases at J, with 8 bases in the middle. CDR3 residues: CASSLGLSGANVLTF. CDR3 in DNA: TGTGCCAGCAGCCTAGGTCTCTCTGGGGCCAACGTCCTGACTTTC.

J is TRBJ2-3 and V is TRBV19; D not certain. Germline loops: CDR1 LNHDA, CDR2 SQIVND (reference sequence). Trimming shortened V by 6 bases and J by 0 bases, and 10 bases separated the two germline ends. The length of the CDR3 is 14 residues. CDR3 DNA sequence: TGTGCCAGTAGGTCAGGCCCCAGCACAGATACGCAGTATTTT. It specifies CASRSGPSTDTQYF.